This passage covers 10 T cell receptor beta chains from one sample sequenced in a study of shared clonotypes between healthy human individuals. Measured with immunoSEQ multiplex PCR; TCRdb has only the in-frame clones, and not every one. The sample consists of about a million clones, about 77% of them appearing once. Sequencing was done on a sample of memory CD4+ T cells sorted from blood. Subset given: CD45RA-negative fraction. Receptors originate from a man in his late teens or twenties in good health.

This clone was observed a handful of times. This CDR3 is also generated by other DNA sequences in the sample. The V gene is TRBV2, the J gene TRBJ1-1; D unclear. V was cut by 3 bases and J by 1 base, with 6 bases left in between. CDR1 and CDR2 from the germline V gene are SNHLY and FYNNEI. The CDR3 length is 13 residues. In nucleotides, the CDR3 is TGTGCCAGCAGTGATCAGGCGAACACTGAAGCTTTCTTT. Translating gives CASSDQANTEAFF. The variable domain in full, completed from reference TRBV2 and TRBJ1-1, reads EPEVTQTPSHQVTQMGQEVILRCVPISNHLYFYWYRQILGQKVEFLVSFYNNEISEKSEIFDDQFSVERPDGSNFTLKIRSTKLEDSAMYFCASSDQANTEAFFGQGTRLTVV.

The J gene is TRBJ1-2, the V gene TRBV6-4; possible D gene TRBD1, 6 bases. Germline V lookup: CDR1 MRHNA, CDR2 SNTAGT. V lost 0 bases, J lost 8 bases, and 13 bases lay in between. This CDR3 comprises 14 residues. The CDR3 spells CASSDSYPGDGYTF. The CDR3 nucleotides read TGTGCCAGCAGTGACTCCTACCCAGGGGACGGCTACACCTTC.

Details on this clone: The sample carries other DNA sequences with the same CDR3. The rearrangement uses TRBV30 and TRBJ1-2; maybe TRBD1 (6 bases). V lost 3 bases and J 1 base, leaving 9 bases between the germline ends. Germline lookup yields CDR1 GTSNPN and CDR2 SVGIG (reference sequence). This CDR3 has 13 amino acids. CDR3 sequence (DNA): TGTGCCTGGAGCCGGGACATTAACTATGGCTACACCTTC. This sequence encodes CAWSRDINYGYTF.

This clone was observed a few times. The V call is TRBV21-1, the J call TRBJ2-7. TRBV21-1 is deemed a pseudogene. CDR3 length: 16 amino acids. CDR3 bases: TGTGCCAGCAGCCCGCGTCAGAACGAGAGTTCCTACGAGCAGTACTTC. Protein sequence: CASSPRQNESSYEQYF.

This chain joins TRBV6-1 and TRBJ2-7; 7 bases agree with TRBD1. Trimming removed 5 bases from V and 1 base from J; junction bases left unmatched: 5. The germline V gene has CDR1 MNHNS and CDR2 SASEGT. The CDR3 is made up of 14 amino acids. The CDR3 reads CASSQTGTSYEQYF. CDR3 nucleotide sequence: TGTGCCAGCAGTCAGACAGGGACATCCTACGAGCAGTACTTC.

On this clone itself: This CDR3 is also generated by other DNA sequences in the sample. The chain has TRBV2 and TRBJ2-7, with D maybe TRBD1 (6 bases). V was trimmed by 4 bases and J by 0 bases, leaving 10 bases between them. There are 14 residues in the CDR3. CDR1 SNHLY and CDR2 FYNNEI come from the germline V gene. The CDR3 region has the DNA TGTGCCAGCAGTGGAGACAGGAGCTCCTACGAGCAGTACTTC. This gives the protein CASSGDRSSYEQYF.

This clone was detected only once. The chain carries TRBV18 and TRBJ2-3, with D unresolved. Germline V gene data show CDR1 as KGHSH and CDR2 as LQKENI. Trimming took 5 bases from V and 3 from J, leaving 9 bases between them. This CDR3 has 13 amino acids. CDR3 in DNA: TGTGCCAGCTCAAAACTTCCGACAGATACGCAGTATTTT. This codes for CASSKLPTDTQYF.

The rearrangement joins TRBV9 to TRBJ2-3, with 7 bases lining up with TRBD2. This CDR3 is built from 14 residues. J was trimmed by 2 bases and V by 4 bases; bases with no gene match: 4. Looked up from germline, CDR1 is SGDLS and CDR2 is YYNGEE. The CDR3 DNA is TGTGCCAGCAGCATGGGACTAAACACAGATACGCAGTATTTT. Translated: CASSMGLNTDTQYF.

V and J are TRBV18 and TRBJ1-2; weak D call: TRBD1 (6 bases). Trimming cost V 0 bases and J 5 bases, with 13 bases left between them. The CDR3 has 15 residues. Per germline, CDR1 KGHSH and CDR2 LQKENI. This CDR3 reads CASSPPTAGVYGYTF. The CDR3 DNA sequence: TGTGCCAGCTCACCACCGACGGCAGGGGTGTATGGCTACACCTTC.

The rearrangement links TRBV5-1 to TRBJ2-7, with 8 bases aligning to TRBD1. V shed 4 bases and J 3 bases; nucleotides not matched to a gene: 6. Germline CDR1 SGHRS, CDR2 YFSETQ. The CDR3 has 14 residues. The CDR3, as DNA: TGCGCCAGCAGCGAGACAGGGGCAAACTACGAGCAGTACTTC. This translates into CASSETGANYEQYF.